Presented here are 13 T cell receptor beta chains from one specimen sequenced in a study of control samples from healthy donors and cancer patients. TCRdb's copy holds only in-frame clones and misses some; the assay was immunoSEQ multiplex PCR. Here the sample spans 80,000 or so clones, approximately 92% being singletons. Material for sequencing was blood. These receptors all stem from a woman aged 55-70 years in good health.

The V gene is TRBV9, the J gene TRBJ2-3, with D maybe TRBD2 (5 bases). This CDR3 is 14 amino acids long. Trimming stripped 0 bases from V and 0 bases from J, with 5 bases between. Germline assignment: CDR1 SGDLS and CDR2 YYNGEE. CDR3 DNA: TGTGCCAGCAGCGTAGCGGGAAGCACAGATACGCAGTATTTT. It translates to CASSVAGSTDTQYF.

This clone was counted a single time. The V and J genes are TRBV19 and TRBJ2-7, with D perhaps TRBD2 (6 bases). In germline, CDR1 is LNHDA, CDR2 SQIVND (reference sequence). The length of the CDR3 is 14 residues. V lost 7 bases and J lost 0, with 13 bases in between. Written as DNA, the CDR3 is TGTGCCAGTACCCCGGGACTGGCCTCCTACGAGCAGTACTTC. It translates to CASTPGLASYEQYF.

The chain couples TRBV5-4 to TRBJ2-7; 9 nucleotides align to TRBD1. This CDR3 has 14 amino acids. Germline CDR1 is SGHNT and CDR2 is YYREEE (reference sequence). The J segment lost 7 bases and the V segment lost 0 bases, leaving 5 bases of the junction unmatched. CDR3 amino acids: CASSLVGQGFEQYF. The CDR3 DNA is TGTGCCAGCAGCTTGGTGGGACAGGGTTTTGAGCAGTACTTC.

DNA of the CDR3: TGTGCCAGTAGTAGCTCCGGGATGAACATTCAGTACTTC. Encoded protein: CASSSSGMNIQYF. The chain carries TRBV19 and TRBJ2-4, with TRBD2 as a possible D gene (5 bases). The CDR3 contains 13 residues. Germline V CDR1 and CDR2: LNHDA, SQIVND (reference sequence). Trimming took 4 bases from V and 7 from J, leaving 11 bases between them. The full variable domain, its missing parts supplied by reference TRBV19 and TRBJ2-4, is DGGITQSPKYLFRKEGQNVTLSCEQNLNHDAMYWYRQDPGQGLRLIYYSQIVNDFQKGDIAEGYSVSREKKESFPLTVTSAQKNPTAFYLCASSSSGMNIQYFGAGTRLSVL.

V is TRBV9 and J is TRBJ2-1; a weak D match, TRBD2 (5 bases). Germline lookup yields CDR1 SGDLS and CDR2 YYNGEE. Trimming shortened V by 0 bases and J by 0 bases, and 13 bases separated the two germline ends. This CDR3 is built from 17 residues. This CDR3 is CASSVDSGSSSYNEQFF. The CDR3 bases are TGTGCCAGCAGCGTAGACAGCGGCTCAAGCTCCTACAATGAGCAGTTCTTC.

The J gene is TRBJ2-1, the V gene TRBV12-5, with D possibly matching TRBD2 (5 bases). There are 15 residues in the CDR3. Trimming took 3 bases from V and 2 from J, leaving 11 bases between them. Germline CDR1 and CDR2: LGHNT and FRNRAP. Written as DNA, the CDR3 is TGTGCTAGTGGTTTTGGTGGGAGCGCCTACAATGAGCAGTTCTTC. Its translation: CASGFGGSAYNEQFF.

The J gene is TRBJ1-2, the V gene TRBV27; 7 bases fit TRBD1. Looked up from germline, CDR1 is MNHEY and CDR2 is SMNVEV (reference sequence). V trimming: 3 bases; J trimming: 5 bases; junction bases outside the gene matches: 6. This CDR3 is built from 14 residues. The CDR3 region has the DNA TGTGCCAGCAGTTTCTCGGGACAGCGATATGGCTACACCTTC. Protein product: CASSFSGQRYGYTF.

The chain links TRBV12-3 or TRBV12-4 to TRBJ2-7; D is undetermined. V shed 7 bases and J shed 1 base, with 11 bases lying between them. The CDR3 is 13 residues long. The CDR3 DNA reads TGTGCCAGCAAAACCGTCGGGTCCTACGAGCAGTACTTC. The encoded protein is CASKTVGSYEQYF.

Comment on this clone: One junction end disagrees with the germline gene, perhaps due to a read error. The genes are TRBV7-7 and TRBJ2-5; 12 nucleotides align to TRBD2. The CDR3 sequence is 17 residues long. Germline CDR1 is SSHAT and CDR2 is FNYEAQ (reference sequence). CDR3 DNA: TGTGCTAGCAGCCCGGGACTAGCGGGCCATGCTCAAGAGACCCAGTACTTC. As protein: CASSPGLAGHAQETQYF.

The chain joins TRBV6-1 to TRBJ2-7, with 9 bases that match TRBD1. Germline values: CDR1 MNHNS, CDR2 SASEGT. Unmatched junction bases numbered 2, after V lost 2 bases and J lost 3 bases. The CDR3 covers 14 residues. Written as DNA, the CDR3 is TGTGCCAGCAGTGAACTGGGACAGGGCTACGAGCAGTACTTC. It specifies CASSELGQGYEQYF.

The chain is built from TRBV27 and TRBJ1-2, with unresolved D. The CDR3 totals 11 residues. Per the germline V gene, CDR1 is MNHEY and CDR2 is SMNVEV (reference sequence). The V end was cut by 8 bases, the J end by 6 bases, with 10 bases between. The DNA of the CDR3 is TGTGCCAGCGGGAGGGCCGATGGCTACACCTTC. Its protein is CASGRADGYTF.

This rearrangement joins TRBV5-4 to TRBJ1-6; D gene uncertain. Germline CDR1 is SGHNT and CDR2 is YYREEE (reference sequence). V was clipped by 4 bases and J by 7 bases, with 12 bases between them. The CDR3 is made up of 14 amino acids. CDR3 sequence: CASSPSMGNSPLHF. In DNA, the CDR3 is TGTGCCAGCAGCCCTTCTATGGGGAATTCACCCCTCCACTTT.

The V call is TRBV19, the J call TRBJ2-2, with a possible D match to TRBD2 (5 bases). The ends were cut back, 2 bases at V and 5 bases at J, with 12 bases in the middle. CDR3 length equals 15 residues. Germline V gene lookup returns CDR1 LNHDA and CDR2 SQIVND (reference sequence). The CDR3 nucleotides read TGTGCCAGTAGTATATCGAAAACGGGGACCGGGGAGCTGTTTTTT. This codes for CASSISKTGTGELFF.